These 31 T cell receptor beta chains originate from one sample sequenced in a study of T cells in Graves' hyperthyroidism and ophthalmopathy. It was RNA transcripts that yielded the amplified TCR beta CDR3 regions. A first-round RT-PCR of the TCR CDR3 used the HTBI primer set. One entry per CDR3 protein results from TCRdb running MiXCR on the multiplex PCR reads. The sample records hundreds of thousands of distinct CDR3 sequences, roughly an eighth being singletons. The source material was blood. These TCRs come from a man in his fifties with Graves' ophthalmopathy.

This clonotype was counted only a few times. The chain's CDR3 is CASSLGGTNEKLFF. The CDR3 nucleotides are TGTGCCAGCAGCTTGGGGGGAACTAATGAAAAACTGTTTTTT. V gene TRBV5-5 combines with J gene TRBJ1-4; D is unclear. This CDR3 contains 14 residues. CDR1 SGHKS and CDR2 YYEKEE come from the germline V gene (reference sequence). Trimming removed 0 bases from V and 1 base from J, with 4 bases in between.

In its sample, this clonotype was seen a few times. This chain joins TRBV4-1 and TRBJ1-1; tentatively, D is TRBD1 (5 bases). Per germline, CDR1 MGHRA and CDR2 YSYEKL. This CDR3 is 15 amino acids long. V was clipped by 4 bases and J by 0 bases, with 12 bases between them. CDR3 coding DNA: TGCGCCAGCAGCCCTCAGCGGGGGATGAACACTGAAGCTTTCTTT. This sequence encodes CASSPQRGMNTEAFF.

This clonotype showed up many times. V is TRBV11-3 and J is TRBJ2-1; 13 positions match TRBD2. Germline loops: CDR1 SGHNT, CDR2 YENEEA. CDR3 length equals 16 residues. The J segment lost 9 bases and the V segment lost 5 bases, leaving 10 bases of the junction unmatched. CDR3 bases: TGTGCCAGCAGCCCAAAGACTAGCGGGAGGAGGGGTGAGCAGTTCTTC. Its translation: CASSPKTSGRRGEQFF.

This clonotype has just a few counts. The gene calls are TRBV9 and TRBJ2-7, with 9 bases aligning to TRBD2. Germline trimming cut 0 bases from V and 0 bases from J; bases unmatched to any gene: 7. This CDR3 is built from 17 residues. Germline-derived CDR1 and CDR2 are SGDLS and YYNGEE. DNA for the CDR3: TGTGCCAGCAGCGTAGATGATAGCGGGAGTTCCTCCTACGAGCAGTACTTC. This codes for CASSVDDSGSSSYEQYF.

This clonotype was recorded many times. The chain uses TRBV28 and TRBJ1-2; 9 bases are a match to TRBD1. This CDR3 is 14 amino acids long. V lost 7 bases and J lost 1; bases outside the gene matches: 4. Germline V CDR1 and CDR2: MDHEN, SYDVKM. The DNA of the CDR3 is TGTGCCAGCACCACAGGGGGCTTTAACTATGGCTACACCTTC. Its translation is CASTTGGFNYGYTF.

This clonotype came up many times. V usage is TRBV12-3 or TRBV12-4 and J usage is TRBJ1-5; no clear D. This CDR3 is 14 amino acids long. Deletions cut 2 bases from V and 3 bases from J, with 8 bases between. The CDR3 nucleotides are TGTGCCAGCAGTTTAAGCCAGACCAATCAGCCCCAGCATTTT. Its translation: CASSLSQTNQPQHF.

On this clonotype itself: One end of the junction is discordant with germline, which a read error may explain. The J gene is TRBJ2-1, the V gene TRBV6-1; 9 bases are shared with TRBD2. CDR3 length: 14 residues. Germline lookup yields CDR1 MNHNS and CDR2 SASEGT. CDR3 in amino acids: CASSTGTSYNEQSF. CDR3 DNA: TGTGCCAGCAGTACCGGGACTAGCTACAATGAGCAGTCCTTC.

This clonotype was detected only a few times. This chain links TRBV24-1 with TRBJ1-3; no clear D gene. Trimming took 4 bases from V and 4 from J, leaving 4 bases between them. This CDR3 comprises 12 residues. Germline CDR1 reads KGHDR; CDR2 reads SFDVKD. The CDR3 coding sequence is TGTGCCACCAGTGACCCAGGAAACACCATATATTTT. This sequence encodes CATSDPGNTIYF.

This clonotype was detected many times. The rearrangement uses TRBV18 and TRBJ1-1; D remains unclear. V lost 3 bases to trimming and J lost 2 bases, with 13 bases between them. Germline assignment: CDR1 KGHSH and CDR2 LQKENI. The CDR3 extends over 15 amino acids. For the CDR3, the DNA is TGTGCCAGCTCACCCCTGGGGTTATTTAACACTGAAGCTTTCTTT. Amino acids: CASSPLGLFNTEAFF.

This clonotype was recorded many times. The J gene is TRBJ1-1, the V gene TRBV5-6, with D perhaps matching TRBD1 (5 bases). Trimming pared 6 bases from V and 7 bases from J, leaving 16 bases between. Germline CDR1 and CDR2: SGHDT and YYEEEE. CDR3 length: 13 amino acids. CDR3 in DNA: TGTGCCAGCACCGAGTGGGACGGGATTGAAGCTTTCTTT. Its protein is CASTEWDGIEAFF.

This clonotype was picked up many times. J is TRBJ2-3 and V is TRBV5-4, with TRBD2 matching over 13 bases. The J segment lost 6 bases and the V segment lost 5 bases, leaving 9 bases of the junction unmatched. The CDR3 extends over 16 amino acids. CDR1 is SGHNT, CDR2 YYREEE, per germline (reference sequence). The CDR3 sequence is CASSSGGTSGIDTQYF. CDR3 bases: TGTGCCAGCAGTTCCGGAGGGACTAGCGGGATCGATACGCAGTATTTT.

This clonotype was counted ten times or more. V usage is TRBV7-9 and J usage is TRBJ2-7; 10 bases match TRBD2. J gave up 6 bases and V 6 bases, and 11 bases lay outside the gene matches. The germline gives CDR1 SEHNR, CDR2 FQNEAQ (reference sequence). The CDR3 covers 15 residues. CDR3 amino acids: CASSSKREGLGEQYF. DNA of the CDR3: TGTGCCAGCAGTTCCAAGCGGGAGGGCCTAGGCGAGCAGTACTTC.

Here the CDR3 reads CASNPLGTEQETQYF. The DNA of the CDR3 is TGTGCCAGCAATCCGCTTGGGACAGAACAAGAGACCCAGTACTTC. The V and J genes are TRBV2 and TRBJ2-5; 7 bases are shared with TRBD1. Trimming removed 7 bases from V and 2 bases from J; junction bases left unmatched: 10. This CDR3 contains 15 residues. The germline gives CDR1 SNHLY, CDR2 FYNNEI. Variable domain in full (rest from reference TRBV2 and TRBJ2-5): EPEVTQTPSHQVTQMGQEVILRCVPISNHLYFYWYRQILGQKVEFLVSFYNNEISEKSEIFDDQFSVERPDGSNFTLKIRSTKLEDSAMYFCASNPLGTEQETQYFGPGTRLLVL.

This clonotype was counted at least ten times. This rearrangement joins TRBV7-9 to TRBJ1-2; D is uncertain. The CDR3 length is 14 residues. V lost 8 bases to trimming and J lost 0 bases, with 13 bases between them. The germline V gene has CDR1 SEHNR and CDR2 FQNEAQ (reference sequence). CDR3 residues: CASQLIQTNYGYTF. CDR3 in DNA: TGTGCCAGCCAACTCATTCAAACTAACTATGGCTACACCTTC.

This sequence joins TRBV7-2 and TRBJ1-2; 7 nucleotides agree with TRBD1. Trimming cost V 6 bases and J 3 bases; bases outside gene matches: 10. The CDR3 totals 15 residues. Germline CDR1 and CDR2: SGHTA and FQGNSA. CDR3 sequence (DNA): TGTGCCAGCAGAGGTTTTCAGGACAGGCACTATGGCTACACCTTC. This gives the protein CASRGFQDRHYGYTF.

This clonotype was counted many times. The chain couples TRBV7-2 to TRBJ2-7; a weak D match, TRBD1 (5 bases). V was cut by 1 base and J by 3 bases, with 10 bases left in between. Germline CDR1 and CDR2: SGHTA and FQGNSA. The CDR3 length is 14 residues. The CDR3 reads CASSLVVGVYEQYF. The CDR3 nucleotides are TGTGCCAGCAGCTTAGTTGTAGGGGTCTACGAGCAGTACTTC.

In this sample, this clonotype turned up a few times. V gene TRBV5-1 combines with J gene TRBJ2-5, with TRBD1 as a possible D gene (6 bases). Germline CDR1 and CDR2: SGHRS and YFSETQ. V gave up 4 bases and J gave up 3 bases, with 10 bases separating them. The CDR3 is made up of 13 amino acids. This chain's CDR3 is CASSAAGEETQYF. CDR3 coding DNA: TGCGCCAGCAGCGCCGCAGGGGAAGAGACCCAGTACTTC.

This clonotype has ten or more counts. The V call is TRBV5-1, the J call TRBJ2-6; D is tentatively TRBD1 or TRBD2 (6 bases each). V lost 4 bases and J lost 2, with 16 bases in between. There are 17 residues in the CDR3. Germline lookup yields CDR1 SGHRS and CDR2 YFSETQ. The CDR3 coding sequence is TGCGCCAGCAGCCGGGGAGGACAGTTCGCTGGGGCCAACGTCCTGACTTTC. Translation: CASSRGGQFAGANVLTF.

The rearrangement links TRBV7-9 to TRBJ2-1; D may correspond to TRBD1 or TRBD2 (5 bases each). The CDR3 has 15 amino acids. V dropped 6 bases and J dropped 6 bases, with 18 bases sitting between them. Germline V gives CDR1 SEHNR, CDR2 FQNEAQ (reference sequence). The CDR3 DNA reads TGTGCCAGCAGTTACTCGACTGGGACGTTCAATGAGCAGTTCTTC. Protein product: CASSYSTGTFNEQFF.

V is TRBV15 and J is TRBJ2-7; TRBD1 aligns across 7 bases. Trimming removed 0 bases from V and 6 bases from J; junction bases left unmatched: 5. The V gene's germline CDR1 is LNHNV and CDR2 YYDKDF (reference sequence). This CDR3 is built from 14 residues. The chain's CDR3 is CATSRDETGTEQYF. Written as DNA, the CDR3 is TGTGCCACCAGCAGAGACGAGACAGGGACCGAGCAGTACTTC.

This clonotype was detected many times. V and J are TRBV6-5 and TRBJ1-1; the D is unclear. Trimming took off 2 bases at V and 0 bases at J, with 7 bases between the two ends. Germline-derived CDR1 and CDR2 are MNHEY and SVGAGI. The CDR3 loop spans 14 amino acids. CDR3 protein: CASSYTTMNTEAFF. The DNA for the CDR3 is TGTGCCAGCAGTTACACAACCATGAACACTGAAGCTTTCTTT.

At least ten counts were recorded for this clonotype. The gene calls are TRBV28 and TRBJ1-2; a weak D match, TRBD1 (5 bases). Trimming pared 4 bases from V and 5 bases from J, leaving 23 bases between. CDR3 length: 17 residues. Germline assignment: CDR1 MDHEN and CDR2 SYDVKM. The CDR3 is CASSSRDASLVIYGYTF. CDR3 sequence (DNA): TGTGCCAGCAGTTCTAGGGACGCCTCCTTGGTAATTTATGGCTACACCTTC.

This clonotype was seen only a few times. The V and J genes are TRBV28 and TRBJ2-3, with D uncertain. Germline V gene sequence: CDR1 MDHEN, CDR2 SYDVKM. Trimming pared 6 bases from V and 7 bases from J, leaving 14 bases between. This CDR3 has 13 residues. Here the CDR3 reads CASSPPYGNTQYF. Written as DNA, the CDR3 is TGTGCCAGCAGCCCACCTTATGGGAATACGCAGTATTTT.

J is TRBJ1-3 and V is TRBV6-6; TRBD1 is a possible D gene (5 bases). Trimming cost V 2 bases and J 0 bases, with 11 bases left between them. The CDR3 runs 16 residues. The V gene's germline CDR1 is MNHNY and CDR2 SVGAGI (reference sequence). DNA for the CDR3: TGTGCCAGCAGTTACCCGGGACCCGGCTCTGGAAACACCATATATTTT. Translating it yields CASSYPGPGSGNTIYF.

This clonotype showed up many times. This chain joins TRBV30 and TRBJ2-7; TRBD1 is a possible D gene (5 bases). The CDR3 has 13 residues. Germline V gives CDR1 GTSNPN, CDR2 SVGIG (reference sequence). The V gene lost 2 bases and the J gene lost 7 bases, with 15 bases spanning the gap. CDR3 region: CAWSSAGHLEQYF. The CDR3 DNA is TGTGCCTGGAGTTCGGCAGGGCATCTAGAGCAGTACTTC.

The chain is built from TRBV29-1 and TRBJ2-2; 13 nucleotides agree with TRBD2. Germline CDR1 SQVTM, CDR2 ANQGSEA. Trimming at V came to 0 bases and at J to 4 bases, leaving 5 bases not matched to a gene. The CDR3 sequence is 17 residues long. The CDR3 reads CSVEEGGLAGITGELFF. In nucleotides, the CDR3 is TGCAGCGTTGAAGAGGGGGGACTAGCGGGAATCACCGGGGAGCTGTTTTTT.

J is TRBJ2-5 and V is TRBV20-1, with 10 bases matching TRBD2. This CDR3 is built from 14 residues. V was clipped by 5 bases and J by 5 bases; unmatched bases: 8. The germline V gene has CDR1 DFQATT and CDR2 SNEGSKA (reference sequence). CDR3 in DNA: TGCAGTGCTTCTTCTAGCGGGAGCGGTGAGACCCAGTACTTC. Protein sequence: CSASSSGSGETQYF.

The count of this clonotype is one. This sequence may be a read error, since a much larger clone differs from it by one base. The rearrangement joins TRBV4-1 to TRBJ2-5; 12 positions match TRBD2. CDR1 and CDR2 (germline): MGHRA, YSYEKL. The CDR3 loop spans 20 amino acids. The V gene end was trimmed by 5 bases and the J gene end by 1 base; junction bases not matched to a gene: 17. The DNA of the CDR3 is TGCGCCAGCAGCTACCGAAGGGCTAGCGGGAGGGAGGGCTTCCAAGAGACCCAGTACTTC. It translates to CASSYRRASGREGFQETQYF.

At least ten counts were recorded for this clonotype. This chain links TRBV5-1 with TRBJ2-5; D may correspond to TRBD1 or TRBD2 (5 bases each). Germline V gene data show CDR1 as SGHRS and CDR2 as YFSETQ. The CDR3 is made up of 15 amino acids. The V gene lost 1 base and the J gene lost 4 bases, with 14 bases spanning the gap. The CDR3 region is CASSLMRGVSETQYF. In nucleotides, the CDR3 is TGCGCCAGCAGCTTGATGAGGGGCGTATCAGAGACCCAGTACTTC. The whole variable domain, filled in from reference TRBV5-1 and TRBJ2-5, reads KAGVTQTPRYLIKTRGQQVTLSCSPISGHRSVSWYQQTPGQGLQFLFEYFSETQRNKGNFPGRFSGRQFSNSRSEMNVSTLELGDSALYLCASSLMRGVSETQYFGPGTRLLVL.

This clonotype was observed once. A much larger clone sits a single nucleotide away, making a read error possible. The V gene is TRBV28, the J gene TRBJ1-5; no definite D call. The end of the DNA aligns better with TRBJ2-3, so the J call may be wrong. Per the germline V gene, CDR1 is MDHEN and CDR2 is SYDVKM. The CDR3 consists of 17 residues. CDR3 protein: CASSSQAGLPLGQPQYF. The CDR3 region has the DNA TGTGCCAGCAGTAGTCAGGCTGGATTACCCCTCGGTCAGCCCCAGTATTTT.

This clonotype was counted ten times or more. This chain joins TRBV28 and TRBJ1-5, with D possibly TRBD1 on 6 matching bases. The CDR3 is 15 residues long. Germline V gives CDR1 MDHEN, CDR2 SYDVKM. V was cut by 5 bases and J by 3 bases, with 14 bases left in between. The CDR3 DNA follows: TGTGCCAGCAGTAGGGGGGATCGAAACAATCAGCCCCAGCATTTT. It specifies CASSRGDRNNQPQHF.